This T cell receptor beta chain was sequenced in a study of blood T cells in healthy people across ages. Combining a sample-barcoded 5' primer with a J-beta primer mix, a second PCR ran for roughly 6 to 11 cycles. In TCRdb, the 5' RACE reads were re-called with MiXCR into one record per CDR3 protein. This repertoire shows 600,000 to 1,000,000 distinct CDR3 sequences, nearly 60% found once; its top ten account for around 20%. Germline V lookup: CDR1 MGHRA, CDR2 YSYEKL. The CDR3 covers 17 residues. V was clipped by 0 bases and J by 5 bases; unmatched bases: 12. The origin of this receptor is a man aged 30 to 39 in good health. The chain uses TRBV4-1 and TRBJ2-5; 7 nucleotides match TRBD2. The sample was blood. CDR3 amino acids: CASSQDPSGPSRETQYF. In DNA form, the CDR3 reads TGCGCCAGCAGCCAAGACCCTAGCGGACCCTCCCGGGAGACCCAGTACTTC.